This T cell receptor (beta chain) was sequenced for a study of spatial heterogeneity in lung cancer. The time point denotes: sample taken at primary tumor resection. This clonotype was observed at least ten times. TCRdb used MiXCR to reprocess the 5' RACE reads, holding one entry per CDR3 protein. Here the sample spans roughly 48,000 distinct CDR3 sequences, less than 6% being singletons. This CDR3 is built from 19 residues. V was pared by 6 bases and J by 7 bases, with 24 bases of the junction left unmatched. Germline CDR1 reads DFQATT; CDR2 reads SNEGSKA (reference sequence). This clonotype was obtained from a male donor with early-stage non-small cell lung cancer. The V and J genes are TRBV20-1 and TRBJ2-5; TRBD1 matches 12 bases. The sequencing used PBMCs, collected at surgery. CDR3 residues: CSATFGTGGPEFRRGTQYF. In nucleotides, the CDR3 is TGCAGTGCCACCTTCGGGACAGGGGGCCCAGAGTTCCGCAGAGGGACCCAGTACTTC.